The text below deals with one T cell receptor beta chain. This clonotype has just a few counts. No antigen is known for it. There are no base qualities to consult, and no much larger clone falls within one base. What the treatment or condition label conveys for this sample: approximately nine-day PBMC culture with coronavirus spike peptide pools or control peptides (ViraFEST assay). CD4+ T cells from unexposed donors were collected before the COVID-19 pandemic (2011-2018). To expand antigen-specific T cells with peptide pools and then pick out the expanded clonotypes through TCR sequencing, the study relied on the ViraFEST assay. More than 1.5 million PBMCs per well were cultured in IMDM with approximately 5% human AB serum and roughly 9.3 IU/ml IL-2, plus 10 ug/ml peptide pools. On days 3 and 7, half of the culture medium was replaced with fresh IL-2-containing medium. After ten to eleven days of culture, CD4+ T cells were isolated by negative selection using the EasySep CD4+ T cell isolation kit. Unexposed donor CD4+ T cells were tested for reactivity to SARS-CoV-2 S and N and four common cold coronavirus spike pools, as cell number allowed. Ficoll-Paque Plus gradient centrifugation was used to isolate PBMCs from whole blood, and the isolated PBMCs were then either used fresh or cryopreserved at -140C. Each culture condition was generally run in triplicate wells. The leukapheresis product for the unexposed donors was obtained through commercial purchase.

The entry originates in a study of vaccination and CD4 T cells after COVID-19 (dated by TCRdb to the early 2020s). Broadly, across the study: The convalescent cohort comprised six males and four females, including two Hispanic individuals, seven Caucasians, two Asians and one multiracial person. Culture stimuli were overlapping spike peptide pools from SARS-CoV-2 and from the common cold coronaviruses HCoV-NL63, HCoV-OC43 and HCoV-229E. Each participant got two doses of either the Pfizer-BioNTech BNT162b2 vaccine (n=8) or the Moderna mRNA-1273 vaccine (n=2). The spike-specific CD4+ TCR repertoire was compared before and after mRNA vaccination in approximately ten COVID-19 convalescent patients and a few infection-naive healthy vaccine recipients. Memory CD4+ T cell crossreactivity between SARS-CoV-2 and common cold coronavirus spike proteins was assessed at the TCR clonotype level in an earlier paper using these donors. Post-COVID blood samples from convalescent patients were collected a median of 101 days after diagnosis, with a range of roughly 35 to 180 days. The time from the second vaccine dose to post-vaccine blood sampling had a median of roughly 77 days and ranged from about 14 to 241 days. In control cultures, a CEFX viral epitope pool was used as positive control, an HIV-1 Nef peptide pool was used as negative control, or no peptide was added. The study at large found these results: Of the vaccine-specific clones found in convalescent patients, nearly all (304 of 307) were mono-reactive for SARS-CoV-2 spike instead of being cross-reactive with common cold coronaviruses. The number of convalescent patients in the study was relatively small, and the study did not examine early timepoints following natural infection. In convalescent patients, a median approximately 86% of post-vaccine SARS-CoV-2-reactive clones were detected only after vaccination, suggesting vaccine-specific priming. Although the median number of SARS-CoV-2-reactive clonotypes went up from 21 after infection to 35 to 40 after vaccination, the increase was not significant.

Receptors were amplified or captured by PCR. TCR sequencing of DNA from cultured CD4+ T cells used the Oncomine TCR Beta short-read assay at the Johns Hopkins FTIC core. The QIAamp micro DNA kit was used to extract genomic DNA from the cultured CD4+ T cells. Oncomine TCR Beta libraries made from cultured CD4+ T cells were pooled using unique dual indexes and sequenced on an Illumina iSeq 100. In the authors' own workflow: Non-productive sequences were removed, and CDR3s that did not start with C, did not end with F or W, or were shorter than 7 amino acids were discarded. Antigen-specific clonotypes were identified with the MANAFEST web application by comparing peptide-stimulated wells with reference and other culture wells. For a clone to be called positive, the clone needed an FDR below 0.05, an odds ratio above 5, and a productive frequency above 0.1% in at least two of three replicate wells. Cross-reactive clonotypes were defined as significantly expanded in both SARS-CoV-2 spike wells and at least one common cold coronavirus spike condition. Levenshtein distances (stringdist) and unrooted phylogenetic trees (ape) in R version 3.6.1 were used to assess CDR3 homology. Using fastp trimming at Q25 and MiXCR clonotype assembly, TCRdb reanalyzed the public sequencing data and kept in-frame beta chains. Records with the same CDR3 protein are collapsed into one entry carrying the most frequent genes and DNA. What appears here as the V and J calls and clone size reflects TCRdb's work, not the paper's. This sample lists more than 8,500 distinct CDR3 sequences; 33% were detected once. The ten largest account for around 21% of the sample.

Relative to germline, V is 3 bases shorter and J is 10 bases shorter, with 13 bases between their ends. The CDR3 runs 13 amino acids, cysteine and phenylalanine included. The read is trimmed to its CDR3 DNA, 39 bases read in frame from base 1. The chain is assembled from TRBV12-3 or TRBV12-4 and TRBJ2-4; the D segment cannot be called with confidence. This sequence was found in a human donor in good health. The source material was CD4+ T cells from blood, cultured in vitro. In nucleotide form, the sequence is TGTGCCAGCAGTTTGACGGGTCAGAATATTCAGTACTTC. It encodes CASSLTGQNIQYF.